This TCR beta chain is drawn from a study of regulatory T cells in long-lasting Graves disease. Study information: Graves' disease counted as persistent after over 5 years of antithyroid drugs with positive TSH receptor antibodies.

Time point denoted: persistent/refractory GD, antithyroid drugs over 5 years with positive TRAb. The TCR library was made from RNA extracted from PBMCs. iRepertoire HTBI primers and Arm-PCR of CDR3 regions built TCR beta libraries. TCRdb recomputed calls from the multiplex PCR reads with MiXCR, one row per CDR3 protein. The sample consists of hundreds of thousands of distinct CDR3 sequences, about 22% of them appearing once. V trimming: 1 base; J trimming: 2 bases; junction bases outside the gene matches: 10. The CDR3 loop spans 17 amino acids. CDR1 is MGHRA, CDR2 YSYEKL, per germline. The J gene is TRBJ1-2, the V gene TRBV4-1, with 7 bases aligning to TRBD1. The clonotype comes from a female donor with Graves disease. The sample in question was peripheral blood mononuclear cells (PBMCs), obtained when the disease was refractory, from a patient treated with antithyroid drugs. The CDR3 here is CASSQGPPTGPNYGYTF. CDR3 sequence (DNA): TGCGCCAGCAGCCAAGGCCCCCCGACAGGGCCGAACTATGGCTACACCTTC.